The present TCR beta chain was sequenced within a study of tumor-infiltrating lymphocytes in localized non-small cell lung cancer. Study-level results: Tumors had more T cell infiltration than uninvolved lung, per TCRbeta sequencing and CD3 counts. Different pieces of the same tissue went to different assays, confounding technical variation with intratumor heterogeneity. No T-cell fraction difference was seen between IM1 and IM2 tumors.

V dropped 5 bases and J dropped 2 bases, with 12 bases sitting between them. CDR3 size: 14 residues. The germline V gene has CDR1 SQVTM and CDR2 ANQGSEA. Regarding this clone: The antigen is undetermined.

Libraries were prepared by immunoSEQ multiplex PCR; TCRdb keeps only in-frame clonotypes and omits some of them. The data contain roughly 10,000 clones, around 85% of them seen just once; the ten biggest clones take up 7.8%. This clonotype was sampled from a human donor with non-small cell lung cancer. V and J are TRBV29-1 and TRBJ2-2; D is possibly TRBD1 or TRBD2 (6 bases each). Sequenced: uninvolved lung tissue not adjacent to the tumor. The CDR3 DNA is TGCAGCGTTCGGGGGCCACTTAACACCGGGGAGCTGTTTTTT. Translating it yields CSVRGPLNTGELFF.